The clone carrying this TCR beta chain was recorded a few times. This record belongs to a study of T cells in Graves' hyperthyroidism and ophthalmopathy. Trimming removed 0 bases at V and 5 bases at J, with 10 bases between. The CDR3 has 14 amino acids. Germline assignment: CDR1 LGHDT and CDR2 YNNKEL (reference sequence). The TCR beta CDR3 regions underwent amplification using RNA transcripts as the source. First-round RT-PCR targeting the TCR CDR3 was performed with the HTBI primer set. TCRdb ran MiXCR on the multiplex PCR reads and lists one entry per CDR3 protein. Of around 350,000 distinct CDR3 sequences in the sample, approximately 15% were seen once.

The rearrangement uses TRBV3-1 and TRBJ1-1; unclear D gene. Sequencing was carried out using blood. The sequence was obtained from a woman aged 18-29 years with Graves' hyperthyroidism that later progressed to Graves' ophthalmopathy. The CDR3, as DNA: TGTGCCAGCAGCCAAGACAAGGTACGGACTGAAGCTTTCTTT. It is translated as CASSQDKVRTEAFF.